Each of the 10 T cell receptor beta chains below was sequenced from the same sample in a study of T-cell memory formation after mild COVID-19. TCRdb redid the calling of the 5' RACE reads with MiXCR, one entry per CDR3 protein. This table holds roughly 110,000 distinct CDR3 sequences, approximately 15% found once. The sequenced sample was PBMCs or a T cell subset sorted from them (not recorded which). These receptors all come from an adult woman who had mild COVID-19 (a few samples of this study predate the infection). Cell type and time point are not known.

The rearrangement uses TRBV5-1 and TRBJ2-7; D is possibly TRBD2 (6 bases). The CDR3 length is 14 residues. Germline V gene data show CDR1 as SGHRS and CDR2 as YFSETQ. Trimming took off 5 bases at V and 5 bases at J, with 17 bases between the two ends. CDR3 in DNA: TGCGCCAGCAGTTCAACGTGGGGAGGAAACGAGCAGTACTTC. It specifies CASSSTWGGNEQYF. Filled out from reference TRBV5-1 and TRBJ2-7, the complete variable domain reads KAGVTQTPRYLIKTRGQQVTLSCSPISGHRSVSWYQQTPGQGLQFLFEYFSETQRNKGNFPGRFSGRQFSNSRSEMNVSTLELGDSALYLCASSSTWGGNEQYFGPGTRLTVT.

There are a few counts of this clonotype. The gene calls are TRBV20-1 and TRBJ1-1; D possibly corresponds to TRBD1 (5 bases). There are 12 residues in the CDR3. Germline V CDR1 and CDR2: DFQATT, SNEGSKA (reference sequence). The V gene lost 6 bases and the J gene lost 4 bases, with 12 bases spanning the gap. CDR3 protein: CSAGEGTTEAFF. CDR3 nucleotide sequence: TGCAGTGCAGGAGAGGGGACCACTGAAGCTTTCTTT.

This clonotype was picked up a small number of times. The rearrangement uses TRBV4-1 and TRBJ2-7; weak D call: TRBD2 (5 bases). CDR1 is MGHRA and CDR2 is YSYEKL in the germline V gene. Trimming removed 5 bases at V and 6 bases at J, with 8 bases between. This CDR3 has 11 amino acids. CDR3 nucleotides: TGCGCCAGCAGCGGTCGGGGCGAGCAGTACTTC. Residues: CASSGRGEQYF.

This sequence joins TRBV29-1 and TRBJ2-1, with 12 bases that match TRBD2. Unmatched junction bases numbered 1, after V lost 3 bases and J lost 7 bases. CDR1 is SQVTM and CDR2 is ANQGSEA in the germline V gene. CDR3 length: 13 amino acids. The CDR3 DNA reads as TGCAGCGTTGAGACTAGCGGGAGAAATGAGCAGTTCTTC. This encodes CSVETSGRNEQFF.

The V gene is TRBV10-3, the J gene TRBJ2-5, with 8 bases that match TRBD1. Germline loops: CDR1 ENHRY, CDR2 SYGVKD. V lost 3 bases and J lost 5; bases outside the gene matches: 2. The CDR3 sequence is 13 residues long. CDR3 nucleotide sequence: TGTGCCATCAGTGAATACAGGGGGGAGACCCAGTACTTC. Protein product: CAISEYRGETQYF.

The chain uses TRBV12-5 and TRBJ1-1, with no clear D. Germline V gene data show CDR1 as LGHNT and CDR2 as FRNRAP. CDR3 length: 13 residues. Between the trimmed V and J ends, which lost 4 bases and 8 bases, there was a span of 14 bases. The CDR3 DNA reads as TGTGCTAGTGGTTCCCCTCCGGCCGACGAAGCTTTCTTT. The encoded protein is CASGSPPADEAFF.

This clonotype was counted between two and nine times. The chain combines TRBV20-1 with TRBJ2-5; possible D gene TRBD1, 6 bases. The length of the CDR3 is 11 residues. V was trimmed by 5 bases and J by 5 bases, leaving 9 bases between them. The germline V gene encodes CDR1 DFQATT and CDR2 SNEGSKA (reference sequence). CDR3 nucleotides: TGCAGTGCTGGGACATTGGAGACCCAGTACTTC. Its protein is CSAGTLETQYF.

V and J are TRBV29-1 and TRBJ2-7; weak D call: TRBD1 (6 bases). The CDR3 extends over 12 amino acids. CDR1 and CDR2 from the germline V gene are SQVTM and ANQGSEA. The V end lost 6 bases, the J end lost 3 bases, and 12 bases lay between the germline ends. Here the CDR3 DNA reads TGCAGCGTCCAGGGGAACGGCTACGAGCAGTACTTC. Protein sequence: CSVQGNGYEQYF.

The rearrangement links TRBV6-4 to TRBJ1-1, with 9 bases aligning to TRBD1. This CDR3 spans 14 amino acids. Losses at the gene ends were 5 bases for V and 4 bases for J; bases not matched to a gene: 5. Germline CDR1 is MRHNA and CDR2 is SNTAGT. CDR3 amino acids: CASSRDRESTEAFF. The CDR3 DNA follows: TGTGCCAGCAGTCGGGACAGGGAGAGCACTGAAGCTTTCTTT.

This clonotype has at least ten counts. Here the CDR3 reads CASSSTGSTGELFF. The CDR3 DNA reads as TGTGCCAGCAGCTCGACAGGGAGCACCGGGGAGCTGTTTTTT. The chain is built from TRBV13 and TRBJ2-2; 7 bases map to TRBD1. Germline V lookup: CDR1 PRHDT, CDR2 FYEKMQ (reference sequence). J was trimmed by 4 bases and V by 4 bases; bases with no gene match: 3. The CDR3 runs to 14 residues.